A selection of T cell receptor beta chains follows, all from one sample in a study of blood T cell repertoires in COVID-19. Here immunoSEQ multiplex PCR was the method, and the copy in TCRdb shows in-frame clones only, minus some. The sample has fewer than 250,000 clones; approximately 82% are singletons. Material for sequencing was peripheral blood. These receptors all come from an elderly woman with acute or convalescent COVID-19. The CDR3 runs from the conserved cysteine through the conserved F or W. Fields, in order: J gene, D gene, CDR3 length, V gene, clone size, CDR3 DNA, CDR3 protein. The D gene is left open where the match is weak. The size entry is marked missing in some rows and otherwise reads once, few, many or a size class.

TRBJ2-7 | TRBD1 | 13 | TRBV29-1 | - | TGCAGCGGGCCGGGACAGGGGGCCTACGAGCAGTACTTC | CSGPGQGAYEQYF
TRBJ2-7 | - | 11 | TRBV18 | - | TGTGCCAGCTCACCCGCCTACGAGCAGTACTTC | CASSPAYEQYF
TRBJ2-3 | TRBD2 | 15 | TRBV7-3 | few | TGTGCCAGCAGCTTAACGGGGGGGTCAAAAGATACGCAGTATTTT | CASSLTGGSKDTQYF
TRBJ2-1 | - | 17 | TRBV20-1 | - | TGCAGTGCTAGTTACCCCGTGGCTTCGGAGTCGTACAATGAGCAGTTCTTC | CSASYPVASESYNEQFF
TRBJ2-7 | TRBD2 | 13 | TRBV5-1 | - | TGCGCCAGCAGCTTGCGGGGGGACTACGAGCAGTACTTC | CASSLRGDYEQYF
TRBJ1-4 | - | 15 | TRBV9 | - | TGTGCCAGCAGCCCCCAAGCCTCAACTAATGAAAAACTGTTTTTT | CASSPQASTNEKLFF
TRBJ2-2 | - | 15 | TRBV11-1 | - | TGTGCCAGCAGCTTAGGAGGGGCGGGGACCGGGGAGCTGTTTTTT | CASSLGGAGTGELFF
TRBJ2-7 | - | 15 | TRBV25-1 | - | TGTGCCAGCACCCCACAGGCAGGGGCATCCTACGAGCAGTACTTC | CASTPQAGASYEQYF
TRBJ2-1 | - | 15 | TRBV7-9 | - | TGTGCCAGCAGCCGGGGAGGGGGGGCCTACAATGAGCAGTTCTTC | CASSRGGGAYNEQFF
TRBJ2-2 | - | 13 | TRBV5-4 | - | TGTGCCAGCAGCGGCGGGATCACCGGGGAGCTGTTTTTT | CASSGGITGELFF
TRBJ2-7 | - | 14 | TRBV5-6 | few | TGTGCCAGCAGCCTGGGACACCGCTCCTACGAGCAGTACTTC | CASSLGHRSYEQYF
TRBJ1-1 | - | 14 | TRBV6-1 | - | TGTGCCAGCAGTGAGGCGGGGGGAGGCACTGAAGCTTTCTTT | CASSEAGGGTEAFF
TRBJ1-2 | TRBD1 | 15 | TRBV11-2 | - | TGTGCCAGCAGCTTAGTACCGGGACAGGGGTATGGCTACACCTTC | CASSLVPGQGYGYTF
TRBJ1-1 | TRBD1 | 15 | TRBV19 | - | TGTGCCAGTAGTAGTCCAGGGGGCTTTAGCACTGAAGCTTTCTTT | CASSSPGGFSTEAFF
TRBJ2-2 | - | 15 | TRBV5-1 | - | TGCGCCAGCAGCTTGCTGGGACAGAACACCGGGGAGCTGTTTTTT | CASSLLGQNTGELFF
TRBJ1-3 | - | 15 | TRBV2 | - | TGTGCCAGCAGTGAATCAGGGCTCTCTGGAAACACCATATATTTT | CASSESGLSGNTIYF
TRBJ1-1 | TRBD1 | 16 | TRBV5-1 | - | TGCGCCAGCAGCTTGGGACAGGGTGGCATGAACACTGAAGCTTTCTTT | CASSLGQGGMNTEAFF
TRBJ2-7 | - | 12 | TRBV18 | - | TGTGCCAGCTCACCGAGCGCCCTCGAGCAGTACTTC | CASSPSALEQYF
TRBJ1-2 | - | 13 | TRBV4-3 | - | TGCGCCAGCAGCCTCGGACAGTCATATGGCTACACCTTC | CASSLGQSYGYTF
TRBJ1-5 | - | 13 | TRBV6-5 | few | TGTGCCAGCACCCGGGGTAGCAATCAGCCCCAGCATTTT | CASTRGSNQPQHF
TRBJ1-3 | - | 17 | TRBV9 | - | TGTGCCAGCAGCGTAGGGGGGCGGGCGATCTCTGGAAACACCATATATTTT | CASSVGGRAISGNTIYF
TRBJ2-3 | - | 15 | TRBV5-6 | - | TGTGCCAGCAGCTTGGGCTGGACAACCACAGATACGCAGTATTTT | CASSLGWTTTDTQYF
TRBJ1-6 | - | 14 | TRBV28 | - | TGTGCCAGCAGCCTGACAGCCGACGGGTCACCCCTCCACTTT | CASSLTADGSPLHF
TRBJ1-2 | - | 13 | TRBV28 | few | TGTGCCACCCGAGTGGGGGCTTTTTATGGCTACACCTTC | CATRVGAFYGYTF
TRBJ1-2 | TRBD1 | 18 | TRBV4-2 | - | TGTGCCAGCAGCCAAGCTGGTCCGGGGGACAGGGGGTCCTATGGCTACACCTTC | CASSQAGPGDRGSYGYTF
TRBJ2-5 | TRBD2 | 18 | TRBV3-1/TRBV3-2 | - | TGTGCCAGCAGCACTCGTCGCCCGAGCGGGGGGAGGCAAGAGACCCAGTACTTC | CASSTRRPSGGRQETQYF
TRBJ1-2 | - | 15 | TRBV6-2/TRBV6-3 | - | TGTGCCAGCAGCTCGGTGAGGGTTTTCAACTATGGCTACACCTTC | CASSSVRVFNYGYTF
TRBJ1-4 | - | 14 | TRBV4-2 | - | TGTGCCAGCAGCCATGGCGGGCGAAATGAAAAACTGTTTTTT | CASSHGGRNEKLFF
TRBJ1-1 | - | 13 | TRBV7-2 | - | TGTGCCAGCAGCAACCAGGGTCTCACTGAAGCTTTCTTT | CASSNQGLTEAFF
TRBJ1-2 | - | 12 | TRBV28 | once | TGTGCCAGCCGGGTCGTTAACTATGGCTACACCTTC | CASRVVNYGYTF
TRBJ1-1 | - | 14 | TRBV5-1 | - | TGCGCCAGCAGCATAGCCACCTCGAACACTGAAGCTTTCTTT | CASSIATSNTEAFF
TRBJ1-2 | - | 15 | TRBV3-1/TRBV3-2 | - | TGTGCCAGCAGCCAAGATTCCGTGGGCTACTATGGCTACACCTTC | CASSQDSVGYYGYTF
TRBJ1-2 | - | 14 | TRBV4-3 | few | TGCGCCAGCAGCCAAGATACAGGGAACTATGGCTACACCTTC | CASSQDTGNYGYTF
TRBJ1-1 | TRBD1 | 18 | TRBV3-1/TRBV3-2 | - | TGTGCCAGCCTCGACGACAGGGGGAACATGGAAGGGAACACTGAAGCTTTCTTT | CASLDDRGNMEGNTEAFF
TRBJ2-2 | - | 18 | TRBV15 | few | TGTGCCACCAGCAGAGAGCCGCAAGGACTTCAATTCACCGGGGAGCTGTTTTTT | CATSREPQGLQFTGELFF
TRBJ1-2 | TRBD1 | 15 | TRBV28 | - | TGTGCCAGCAGTTTATCTACAGGGGGCGGCTATGGCTACACCTTC | CASSLSTGGGYGYTF
TRBJ1-2 | TRBD1 | 14 | TRBV4-2 | - | TGTGCCAGCAGCCCCCCCAGGACAGGCGGCGGCTACACCTTC | CASSPPRTGGGYTF
TRBJ2-1 | TRBD2 | 17 | TRBV6-1 | once | TGTGCCAGCAGTGAAGCAACCTTAGCGGGAGACTACAATGAGCAGTTCTTC | CASSEATLAGDYNEQFF
TRBJ1-2 | - | 14 | TRBV7-8 | - | TGTGCCAGCAGCTTAGGCCCAATGACAGGTGGCTACACCTTC | CASSLGPMTGGYTF
TRBJ2-2 | - | 15 | TRBV14 | - | TGTGCCAGCAGCCAAGGTGTGGGCTGGTCCGGGGAGCTGTTTTTT | CASSQGVGWSGELFF
TRBJ1-1 | - | 15 | TRBV7-2 | - | TGTGCCAGCAGCATTTCACAGATAATGAACACTGAAGCTTTCTTT | CASSISQIMNTEAFF
TRBJ2-1 | TRBD1 | 15 | TRBV5-4 | - | TGTGCCAGCAGCACGGGACAGAACTCCTACAATGAGCAGTTCTTC | CASSTGQNSYNEQFF
TRBJ2-7 | - | 13 | TRBV28 | - | TGTGCCAGCAGTTTTGGGGGCACCTACGAGCAGTACTTC | CASSFGGTYEQYF
TRBJ2-4 | - | 15 | TRBV3-1/TRBV3-2 | - | TGTGCCAGCAGCCAAGATTCATCAGGGATCAACATTCAGTACTTC | CASSQDSSGINIQYF
TRBJ1-4 | TRBD1 | 16 | TRBV15 | - | TGTGCCATCAGCAGGGAAGGGACAGGCCTGAATGAAAAACTGTTTTTT | CAISREGTGLNEKLFF
TRBJ1-1 | - | 13 | TRBV28 | few | TGTGCCAGTTACAGGGACATGAACACTGAAGCTTTCTTT | CASYRDMNTEAFF
TRBJ1-1 | - | 13 | TRBV12-3/TRBV12-4 | - | TGTGCCAGCAGTTTAGGAGGGGGCACTGAAGCTTTCTTT | CASSLGGGTEAFF
TRBJ1-5 | - | 17 | TRBV27 | - | TGTGCCAGCAGTTCCGGTTTGGGGACATATAGCAATCAGCCCCAGCATTTT | CASSSGLGTYSNQPQHF
TRBJ2-7 | - | 14 | TRBV5-1 | - | TGCGCCAGCAGCTTGGCACAGCAAAACTACGAGCAGTACTTC | CASSLAQQNYEQYF
TRBJ1-1 | - | 13 | TRBV6-5 | - | TGTGCCACCCGCGGTGGGGCTTACACTGAAGCTTTCTTT | CATRGGAYTEAFF
TRBJ1-1 | - | 14 | TRBV7-3 | - | TGTGCCAGCAGCTCAGGACAGATGAACACTGAAGCTTTCTTT | CASSSGQMNTEAFF
TRBJ2-7 | TRBD1 | 17 | TRBV10-3 | - | TGTGCCATCAGTGAGGCCGAGACAGGGGGCCCGTATTACGAGCAGTACTTC | CAISEAETGGPYYEQYF
TRBJ1-2 | - | 13 | TRBV5-1 | - | TGCGCCAGCAGCGACGACATATCCTATGGCTACACCTTC | CASSDDISYGYTF
TRBJ2-5 | - | 12 | TRBV7-3 | - | TGTGCCAGCAGCTTAGATGGAGGGACCCAGTACTTC | CASSLDGGTQYF
TRBJ2-1 | - | 15 | TRBV18 | - | TGTGCCAGCTCACCACCGATGGGCCCCTACAATGAGCAGTTCTTC | CASSPPMGPYNEQFF